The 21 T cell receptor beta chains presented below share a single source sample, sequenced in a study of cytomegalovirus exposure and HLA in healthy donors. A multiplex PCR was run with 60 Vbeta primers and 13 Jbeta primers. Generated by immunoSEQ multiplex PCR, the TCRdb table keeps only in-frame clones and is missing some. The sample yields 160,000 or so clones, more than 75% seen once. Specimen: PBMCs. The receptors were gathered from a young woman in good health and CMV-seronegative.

The CDR3 sequence: CASSSPHREGTGELFF. The CDR3 coding sequence is TGTGCCAGCAGCTCTCCACACAGGGAGGGGACCGGGGAGCTGTTTTTT. The genes are TRBV27 and TRBJ2-2; D possibly corresponds to TRBD2 (7 bases). The CDR3 consists of 16 residues. V was clipped by 6 bases and J by 5 bases, with 19 bases between them. The germline V gene has CDR1 MNHEY and CDR2 SMNVEV (reference sequence).

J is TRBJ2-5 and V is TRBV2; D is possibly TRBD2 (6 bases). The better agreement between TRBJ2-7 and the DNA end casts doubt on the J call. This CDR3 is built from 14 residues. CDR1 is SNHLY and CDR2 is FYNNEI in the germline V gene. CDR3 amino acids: CATVPGLRTYEQYF. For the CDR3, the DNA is TGTGCCACCGTACCAGGACTACGGACCTACGAGCAGTACTTC.

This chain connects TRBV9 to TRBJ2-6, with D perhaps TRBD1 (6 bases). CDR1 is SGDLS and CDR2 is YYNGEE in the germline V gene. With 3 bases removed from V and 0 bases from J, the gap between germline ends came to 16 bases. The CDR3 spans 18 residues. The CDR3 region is CASSAWDNPLSGANVLTF. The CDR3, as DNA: TGTGCCAGCAGCGCTTGGGACAATCCCCTCTCTGGGGCCAACGTCCTGACTTTC.

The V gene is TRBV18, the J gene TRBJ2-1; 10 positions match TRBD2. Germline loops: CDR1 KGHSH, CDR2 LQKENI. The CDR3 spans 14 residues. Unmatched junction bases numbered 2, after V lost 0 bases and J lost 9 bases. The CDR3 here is CASSPPSGRPEQFF. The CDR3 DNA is TGTGCCAGCTCACCACCTAGCGGGAGGCCTGAGCAGTTCTTC.

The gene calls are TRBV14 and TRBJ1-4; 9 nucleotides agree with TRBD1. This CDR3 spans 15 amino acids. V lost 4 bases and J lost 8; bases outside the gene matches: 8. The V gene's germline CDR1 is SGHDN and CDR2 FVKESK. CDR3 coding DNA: TGTGCCAGCAGCCTAACAGGCACAGGGGGCGAAAAACTGTTTTTT. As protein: CASSLTGTGGEKLFF.

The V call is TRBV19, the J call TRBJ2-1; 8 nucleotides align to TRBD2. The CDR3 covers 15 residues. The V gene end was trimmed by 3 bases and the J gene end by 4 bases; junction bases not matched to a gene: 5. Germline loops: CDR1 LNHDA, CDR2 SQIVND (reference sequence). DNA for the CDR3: TGTGCCAGTAGTATTGGCGGGAGGAAGTACAATGAGCAGTTCTTC. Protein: CASSIGGRKYNEQFF.

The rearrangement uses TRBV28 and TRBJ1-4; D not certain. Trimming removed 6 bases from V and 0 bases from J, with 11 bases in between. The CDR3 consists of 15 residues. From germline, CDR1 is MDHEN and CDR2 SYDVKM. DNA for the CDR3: TGTGCCAGCAGATTAGACGGGTCAACTAATGAAAAACTGTTTTTT. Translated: CASRLDGSTNEKLFF.

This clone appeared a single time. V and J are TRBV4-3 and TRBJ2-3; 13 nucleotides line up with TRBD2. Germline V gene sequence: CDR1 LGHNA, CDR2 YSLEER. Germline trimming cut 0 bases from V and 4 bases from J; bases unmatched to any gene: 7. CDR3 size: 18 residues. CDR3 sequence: CASSQDRWGLAGSDTQYF. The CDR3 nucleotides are TGCGCCAGCAGCCAAGATCGGTGGGGACTAGCGGGGTCAGATACGCAGTATTTT.

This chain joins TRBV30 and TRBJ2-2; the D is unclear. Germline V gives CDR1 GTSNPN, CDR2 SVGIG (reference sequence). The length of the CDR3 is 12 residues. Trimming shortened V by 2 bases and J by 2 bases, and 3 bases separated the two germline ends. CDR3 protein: CAWSPNTGELFF. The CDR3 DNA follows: TGTGCCTGGAGTCCTAACACCGGGGAGCTGTTTTTT.

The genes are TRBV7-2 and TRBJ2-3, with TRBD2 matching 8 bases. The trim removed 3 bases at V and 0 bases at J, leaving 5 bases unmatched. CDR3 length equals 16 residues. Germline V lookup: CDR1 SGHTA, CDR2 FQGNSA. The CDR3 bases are TGTGCCAGCAGCTTGAGCGGGGGAATTAGCACAGATACGCAGTATTTT. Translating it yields CASSLSGGISTDTQYF.

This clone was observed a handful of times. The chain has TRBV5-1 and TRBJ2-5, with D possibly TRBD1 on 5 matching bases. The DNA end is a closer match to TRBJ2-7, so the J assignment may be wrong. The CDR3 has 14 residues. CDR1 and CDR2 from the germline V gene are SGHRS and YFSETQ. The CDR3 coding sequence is TGCGCCAGCAGCCCTCGGCAGGGTGCCTACGAGCAGTACTTC. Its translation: CASSPRQGAYEQYF.

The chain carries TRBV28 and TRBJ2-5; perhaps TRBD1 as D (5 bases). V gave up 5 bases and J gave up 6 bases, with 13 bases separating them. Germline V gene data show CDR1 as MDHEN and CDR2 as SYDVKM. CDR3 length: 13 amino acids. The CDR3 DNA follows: TGTGCCAGCAGTCCTAGGGTGGGGCAGACCCAGTACTTC. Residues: CASSPRVGQTQYF.

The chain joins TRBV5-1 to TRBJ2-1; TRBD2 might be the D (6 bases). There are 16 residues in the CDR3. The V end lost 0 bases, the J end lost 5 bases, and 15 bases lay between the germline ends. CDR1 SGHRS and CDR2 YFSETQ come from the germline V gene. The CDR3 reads CASSLAAGLVNNEQFF. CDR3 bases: TGCGCCAGCAGCTTGGCCGCGGGACTTGTTAACAATGAGCAGTTCTTC.

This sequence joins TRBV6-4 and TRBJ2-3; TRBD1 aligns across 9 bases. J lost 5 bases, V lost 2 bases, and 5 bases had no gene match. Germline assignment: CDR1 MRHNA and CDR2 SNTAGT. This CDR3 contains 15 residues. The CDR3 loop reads CASSDETGGKDTQYF. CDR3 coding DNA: TGTGCCAGCAGTGACGAGACAGGGGGTAAAGATACGCAGTATTTT.

The CDR3 sequence is CSVGAGGLNQPQHF. The CDR3 bases are TGCAGCGTTGGCGCAGGGGGGTTGAATCAGCCCCAGCATTTT. The chain couples TRBV29-1 to TRBJ1-5, with TRBD1 matching 7 bases. This CDR3 has 14 residues. V dropped 4 bases and J dropped 4; count of bases not matched to a gene: 7. CDR1 is SQVTM and CDR2 is ANQGSEA in the germline V gene.

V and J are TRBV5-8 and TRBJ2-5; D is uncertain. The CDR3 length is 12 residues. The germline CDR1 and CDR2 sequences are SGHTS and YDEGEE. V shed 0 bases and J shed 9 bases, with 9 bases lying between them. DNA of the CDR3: TGTGCCAGCAGCTTGGTTAGAACGGCCCAGTACTTC. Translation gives CASSLVRTAQYF.

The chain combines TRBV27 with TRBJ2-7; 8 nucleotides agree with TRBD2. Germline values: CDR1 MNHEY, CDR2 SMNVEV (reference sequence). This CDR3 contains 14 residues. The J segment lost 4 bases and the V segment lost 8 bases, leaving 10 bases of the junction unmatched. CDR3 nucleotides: TGTGCCAGCCGTAAGAGGAGCGGGAGTTACGAGCAGTACTTC. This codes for CASRKRSGSYEQYF.

The chain's CDR3 is CASSAVFMTGDGYTF. The CDR3 DNA follows: TGTGCCAGCAGCGCAGTTTTTATGACAGGGGATGGCTACACCTTC. This chain connects TRBV9 to TRBJ1-2; 8 bases are shared with TRBD1. V was clipped by 3 bases and J by 6 bases; unmatched bases: 10. The germline V gene encodes CDR1 SGDLS and CDR2 YYNGEE. CDR3 length equals 15 residues. Together with reference TRBV9 and TRBJ1-2, the CDR3 gives the full variable domain: DSGVTQTPKHLITATGQRVTLRCSPRSGDLSVYWYQQSLDQGLQFLIQYYNGEERAKGNILERFSAQQFPDLHSELNLSSLELGDSALYFCASSAVFMTGDGYTFGSGTRLTVV.

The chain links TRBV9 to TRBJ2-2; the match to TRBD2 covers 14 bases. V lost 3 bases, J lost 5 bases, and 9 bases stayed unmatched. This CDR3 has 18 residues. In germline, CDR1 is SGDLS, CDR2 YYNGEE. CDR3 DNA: TGTGCCAGCAGCGCCCAGGGGACTAGCGGGGGCCCGACCGGGGAGCTGTTTTTT. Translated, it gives CASSAQGTSGGPTGELFF. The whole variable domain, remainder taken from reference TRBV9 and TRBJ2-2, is DSGVTQTPKHLITATGQRVTLRCSPRSGDLSVYWYQQSLDQGLQFLIQYYNGEERAKGNILERFSAQQFPDLHSELNLSSLELGDSALYFCASSAQGTSGGPTGELFFGEGSRLTVL.

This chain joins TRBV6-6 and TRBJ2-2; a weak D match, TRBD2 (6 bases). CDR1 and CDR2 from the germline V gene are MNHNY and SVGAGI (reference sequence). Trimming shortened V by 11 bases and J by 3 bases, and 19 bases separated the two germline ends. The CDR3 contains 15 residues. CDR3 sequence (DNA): TGTGCCGCCCGGAGGGTAATTTTTTACACCGGGGAGCTGTTTTTT. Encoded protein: CAARRVIFYTGELFF.

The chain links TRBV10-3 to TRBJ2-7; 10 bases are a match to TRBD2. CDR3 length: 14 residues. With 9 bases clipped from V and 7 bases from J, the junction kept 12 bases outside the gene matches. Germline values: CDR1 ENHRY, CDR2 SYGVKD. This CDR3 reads CAISSGRALGEQYF. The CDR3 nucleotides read TGTGCCATTTCAAGCGGGAGGGCCTTGGGGGAGCAGTACTTC.